These T cell receptor beta chains were read from a single sample in a study of T cell responses to AZD1222 COVID-19 vaccine. TCRdb keeps only in-frame clones here, not all; method: immunoSEQ multiplex PCR. Of roughly 79,000 clones listed, 90% to 95% are singletons. Specimen: peripheral blood, collected on day 0 of MenACWY control vaccination. The receptor set was obtained from an adult in good health. Each CDR3 is given with its conserved first and last residue. Fields, in order: D gene, V gene, J gene, clone size, CDR3 DNA, CDR3 protein. The D gene is left open where the match is weak. Part of the rows lack a size; the others show once, few, many or a class for expanded clones.

D gene: TRBD2; V gene: TRBV6-2/TRBV6-3; J gene: TRBJ2-2; clone size: -; CDR3 DNA: TGTGCCAGCAGTTTCAGGACTAGCGGAAACACCGGGGAGCTGTTTTTT; CDR3 protein: CASSFRTSGNTGELFF
D gene: -; V gene: TRBV9; J gene: TRBJ2-1; clone size: once; CDR3 DNA: TGTGCCAGCAGCGTCCGGTTAAACAATGAGCAGTTCTTC; CDR3 protein: CASSVRLNNEQFF
D gene: TRBD1; V gene: TRBV23-1; J gene: TRBJ1-5; clone size: -; CDR3 DNA: TGCGCCAGCAGTCGTCAGGGGGTTGATGATCAGCCCCAGCATTTT; CDR3 protein: CASSRQGVDDQPQHF
D gene: -; V gene: TRBV28; J gene: TRBJ1-1; clone size: -; CDR3 DNA: TGTGCCAGCAGTTTACTGGACCCGAACACTGAAGCTTTCTTT; CDR3 protein: CASSLLDPNTEAFF
D gene: TRBD1; V gene: TRBV29-1; J gene: TRBJ2-2; clone size: -; CDR3 DNA: TGCAGCGTTGAGGGCAGGGGGCAGGGCGGGGAGCTGTTTTTT; CDR3 protein: CSVEGRGQGGELFF
D gene: -; V gene: TRBV5-5; J gene: TRBJ1-4; clone size: -; CDR3 DNA: TGTGCCAGCAGCTCACAAGGGTTTAATGAAAAACTGTTTTTT; CDR3 protein: CASSSQGFNEKLFF
D gene: -; V gene: TRBV7-2; J gene: TRBJ2-1; clone size: -; CDR3 DNA: TGTGCCAGCAGCTTAAGGGGCGGGAATTATTGGAATGAGCAGTTCTTC; CDR3 protein: CASSLRGGNYWNEQFF
D gene: TRBD1; V gene: TRBV19; J gene: TRBJ2-7; clone size: -; CDR3 DNA: TGTGCCAGTAGCTCCCGGGACAGTCCCTACGAGCAGTACTTC; CDR3 protein: CASSSRDSPYEQYF
D gene: -; V gene: TRBV27; J gene: TRBJ1-4; clone size: -; CDR3 DNA: TGTGCCAGCAGTTTATCTACTAATGAAAAACTGTTTTTT; CDR3 protein: CASSLSTNEKLFF
D gene: TRBD1; V gene: TRBV4-3; J gene: TRBJ2-7; clone size: -; CDR3 DNA: TGCGCCAGCAGCCAAGCGATAGGACAGGGGGCGAGCTCCTACGAGCAGTACTTC; CDR3 protein: CASSQAIGQGASSYEQYF
D gene: -; V gene: TRBV3-1/TRBV3-2; J gene: TRBJ1-2; clone size: -; CDR3 DNA: TGTGCCAGCAGCCGACAGGCCCTCTTCGATGGCTACACCTTC; CDR3 protein: CASSRQALFDGYTF
D gene: -; V gene: TRBV5-1; J gene: TRBJ2-1; clone size: -; CDR3 DNA: TGCGCCAGCAGCATAAATTCCCTTTTACTTGAGCAGTTCTTC; CDR3 protein: CASSINSLLLEQFF
D gene: TRBD1; V gene: TRBV19; J gene: TRBJ1-2; clone size: -; CDR3 DNA: TGTGCCAGTAATGCCGGACAGGGGATTGTTTTCGGCTACACCTTC; CDR3 protein: CASNAGQGIVFGYTF
D gene: -; V gene: TRBV5-4; J gene: TRBJ2-1; clone size: -; CDR3 DNA: TGTGCCAGCAGCTTGGAGGGATCCTACAATGAGCAGTTCTTC; CDR3 protein: CASSLEGSYNEQFF
D gene: -; V gene: TRBV9; J gene: TRBJ2-2; clone size: -; CDR3 DNA: TGTGCCAGCAGCGTAGGGGGCAGGGAGCTGTTTTTT; CDR3 protein: CASSVGGRELFF
D gene: TRBD2; V gene: TRBV19; J gene: TRBJ2-1; clone size: -; CDR3 DNA: TGTGCCACCGGGGGAACTAGCGGGAGGGCCGGGGCCACTGAGCAGTTCTTC; CDR3 protein: CATGGTSGRAGATEQFF
D gene: -; V gene: TRBV6-6; J gene: TRBJ2-7; clone size: -; CDR3 DNA: TGTGCCAGCAGTTACTCTTACCGTGAGCAGTACTTC; CDR3 protein: CASSYSYREQYF
D gene: -; V gene: TRBV28; J gene: TRBJ2-2; clone size: -; CDR3 DNA: TGTGCCAGCAGTTTATTGGCGGGCGCGAACACCGGGGAGCTGTTTTTT; CDR3 protein: CASSLLAGANTGELFF
D gene: -; V gene: TRBV4-3; J gene: TRBJ2-2; clone size: once; CDR3 DNA: TGCGCCAGCAGCCAATACTCCGGGACAAACACCGGGGAGCTGTTTTTT; CDR3 protein: CASSQYSGTNTGELFF
D gene: -; V gene: TRBV21-1; J gene: TRBJ2-2; clone size: -; CDR3 DNA: TGTGCCAGCACGGGGGCGCGGGGGTTGTTTTTT; CDR3 protein: CASTGARGLFF
D gene: -; V gene: TRBV5-1; J gene: TRBJ1-1; clone size: -; CDR3 DNA: TGCGCCAGCAGCTTGGCTACAGGCGGGGTGAACACTGAAGCTTTCTTT; CDR3 protein: CASSLATGGVNTEAFF
D gene: TRBD1; V gene: TRBV29-1; J gene: TRBJ1-1; clone size: few; CDR3 DNA: TGCAGCGTCCAGGGGGCCGAGGGGACTGAAGCTTTCTTT; CDR3 protein: CSVQGAEGTEAFF
D gene: TRBD1; V gene: TRBV18; J gene: TRBJ1-5; clone size: -; CDR3 DNA: TGTGCCAGCTCACCTCAGGGACAGGGTTTACAGCCCCAGCATTTT; CDR3 protein: CASSPQGQGLQPQHF
D gene: TRBD1; V gene: TRBV28; J gene: TRBJ1-5; clone size: -; CDR3 DNA: TGTGCCAGCAGGAGTCCTTCACAGGGGGCGAGCAATCAGCCCCAGCATTTT; CDR3 protein: CASRSPSQGASNQPQHF
D gene: TRBD2; V gene: TRBV28; J gene: TRBJ2-7; clone size: -; CDR3 DNA: TGTGCCAGCAGTTCGGCCCTCGGCGGGAGTTCGTACGAGCAGTACTTC; CDR3 protein: CASSSALGGSSYEQYF
D gene: -; V gene: TRBV21-1; J gene: TRBJ1-1; clone size: -; CDR3 DNA: TGTGCCAGCAGCAAAGATACAGGCCGTGAAGCTTTCTTT; CDR3 protein: CASSKDTGREAFF
D gene: -; V gene: TRBV12-5; J gene: TRBJ2-5; clone size: -; CDR3 DNA: TGTGCTAGTGGTCCCGGACACTCTTCCCAAGAGACCCAGTACTTC; CDR3 protein: CASGPGHSSQETQYF
D gene: -; V gene: TRBV6-5; J gene: TRBJ2-1; clone size: -; CDR3 DNA: TGTGCCAGCAGTTACATGAATGAGCAGTTCTTC; CDR3 protein: CASSYMNEQFF
D gene: TRBD1; V gene: TRBV19; J gene: TRBJ2-1; clone size: -; CDR3 DNA: TGTGCCAGTAGTCTTCGTGGGGGGACAGGGGGCAGGGATGAGCAGTTCTTC; CDR3 protein: CASSLRGGTGGRDEQFF
D gene: -; V gene: TRBV19; J gene: TRBJ1-5; clone size: once; CDR3 DNA: TGTGCCAGTAGTATAGTCGGGGGCGGGAACAATCAGCCCCAGCATTTT; CDR3 protein: CASSIVGGGNNQPQHF
D gene: -; V gene: TRBV19; J gene: TRBJ1-1; clone size: -; CDR3 DNA: TGTGCCAGTAGCCGTATGTACACTGAAGCTTTCTTT; CDR3 protein: CASSRMYTEAFF
D gene: -; V gene: TRBV6-1; J gene: TRBJ1-5; clone size: few; CDR3 DNA: TGTGCCAGCAGTGAAGGGTTTACCAGTCAGCCCCAGCATTTT; CDR3 protein: CASSEGFTSQPQHF
D gene: TRBD2; V gene: TRBV9; J gene: TRBJ2-7; clone size: -; CDR3 DNA: TGTGCCAGCAGCAGCAGCGGGGCCTTCTCCTACGAGCAGTACTTC; CDR3 protein: CASSSSGAFSYEQYF
D gene: TRBD1; V gene: TRBV28; J gene: TRBJ2-7; clone size: -; CDR3 DNA: TGTGCCAGCAGTCCCAATTTTTCAGGGGGCGAGTCCTACGAGCAGTACTTC; CDR3 protein: CASSPNFSGGESYEQYF
D gene: TRBD1; V gene: TRBV7-8; J gene: TRBJ1-3; clone size: -; CDR3 DNA: TGTGCCAGCCAGACAGGGGCAGGAAACACCATATATTTT; CDR3 protein: CASQTGAGNTIYF
D gene: -; V gene: TRBV4-3; J gene: TRBJ2-7; clone size: -; CDR3 DNA: TGCGCCAGCAGCCTGGACAAGACCTACGAGCAGTACTTC; CDR3 protein: CASSLDKTYEQYF
D gene: -; V gene: TRBV7-2; J gene: TRBJ2-1; clone size: few; CDR3 DNA: TGTGCCAGCAGAAATAGCTCCTACAATGAGCAGTTCTTC; CDR3 protein: CASRNSSYNEQFF
D gene: TRBD2; V gene: TRBV3-1/TRBV3-2; J gene: TRBJ2-5; clone size: -; CDR3 DNA: TGTGCCAGCAGCCAAAGATGGGCCGGGGGGGCGCAAGAGACCCAGTACTTC; CDR3 protein: CASSQRWAGGAQETQYF
D gene: -; V gene: TRBV28; J gene: TRBJ1-4; clone size: -; CDR3 DNA: TGTGCCAGCAGGCCTTACAGGGCGATAGGTGAAAAACTGTTTTTT; CDR3 protein: CASRPYRAIGEKLFF
D gene: -; V gene: TRBV4-3; J gene: TRBJ2-3; clone size: -; CDR3 DNA: TGCGCCAGCAGCCAAGATCGGGCAGTGGATACGCAGTATTTT; CDR3 protein: CASSQDRAVDTQYF
D gene: -; V gene: TRBV7-2; J gene: TRBJ2-7; clone size: -; CDR3 DNA: TGTGCCAGCAGCCCGCGTCGACTTAGGGATTTCTACGAGCAGTACTTC; CDR3 protein: CASSPRRLRDFYEQYF
D gene: -; V gene: TRBV5-1; J gene: TRBJ2-7; clone size: once; CDR3 DNA: TGCGCCAGCACTCCTGACAGCACCTCTGTGGGGCAGTACTTC; CDR3 protein: CASTPDSTSVGQYF
D gene: TRBD1; V gene: TRBV9; J gene: TRBJ1-6; clone size: -; CDR3 DNA: TGTGCCAGCAGCCCGGGACAGATTAGAGGTTCACCCCTCCACTTT; CDR3 protein: CASSPGQIRGSPLHF
D gene: TRBD2; V gene: TRBV11-2; J gene: TRBJ2-7; clone size: -; CDR3 DNA: TGTGCCAGCAGCCGAGATTTAGCGGGTACCCCCTACGAGCAGTACTTC; CDR3 protein: CASSRDLAGTPYEQYF
D gene: TRBD1; V gene: TRBV19; J gene: TRBJ2-3; clone size: -; CDR3 DNA: TGTGCCAGTAGTATAGATGCCTGGGGACAGGGTAGCACAGATACGCAGTATTTT; CDR3 protein: CASSIDAWGQGSTDTQYF